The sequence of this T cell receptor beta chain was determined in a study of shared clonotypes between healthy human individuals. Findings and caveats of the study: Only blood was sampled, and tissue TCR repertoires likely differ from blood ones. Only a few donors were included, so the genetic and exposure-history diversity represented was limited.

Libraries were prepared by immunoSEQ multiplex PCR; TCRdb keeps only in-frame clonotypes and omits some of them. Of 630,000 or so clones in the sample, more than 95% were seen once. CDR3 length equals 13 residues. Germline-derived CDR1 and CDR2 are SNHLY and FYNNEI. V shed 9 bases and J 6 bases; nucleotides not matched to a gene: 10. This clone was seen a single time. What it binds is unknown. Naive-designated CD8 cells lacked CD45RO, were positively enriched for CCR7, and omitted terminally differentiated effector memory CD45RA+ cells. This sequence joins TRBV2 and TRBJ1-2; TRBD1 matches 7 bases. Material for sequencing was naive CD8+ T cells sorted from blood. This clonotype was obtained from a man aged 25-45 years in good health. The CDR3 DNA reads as TGTGCCAGGGGGGACAGATTTGGGAATGGCTACACCTTC. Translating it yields CARGDRFGNGYTF.